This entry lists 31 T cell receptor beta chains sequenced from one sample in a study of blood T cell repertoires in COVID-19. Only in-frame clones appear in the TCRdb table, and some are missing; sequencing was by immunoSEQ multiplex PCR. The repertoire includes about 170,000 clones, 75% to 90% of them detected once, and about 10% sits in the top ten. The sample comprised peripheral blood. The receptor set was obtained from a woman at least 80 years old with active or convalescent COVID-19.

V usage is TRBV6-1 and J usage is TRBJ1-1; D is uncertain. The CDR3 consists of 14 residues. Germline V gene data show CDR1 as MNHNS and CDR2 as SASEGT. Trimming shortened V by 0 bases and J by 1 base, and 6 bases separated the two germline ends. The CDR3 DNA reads TGTGCCAGCAGTGAAGCCGGGAAGAACACTGAAGCTTTCTTT. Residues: CASSEAGKNTEAFF.

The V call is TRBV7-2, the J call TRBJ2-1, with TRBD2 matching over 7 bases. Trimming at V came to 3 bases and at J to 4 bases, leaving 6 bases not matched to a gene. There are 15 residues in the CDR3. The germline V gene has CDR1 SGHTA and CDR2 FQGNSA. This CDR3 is CASSFGLAEYNEQFF. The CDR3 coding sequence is TGTGCCAGCAGCTTTGGGCTAGCGGAGTACAATGAGCAGTTCTTC. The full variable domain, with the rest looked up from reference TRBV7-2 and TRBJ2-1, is GAGVSQSPSNKVTEKGKDVELRCDPISGHTALYWYRQSLGQGLEFLIYFQGNSAPDKSGLPSDRFSAERTGGSVSTLTIQRTQQEDSAVYLCASSFGLAEYNEQFFGPGTRLTVL.

The CDR3 DNA is TGTGCCAGCAGCTTAGAGGACAGGGGGCGAGACGAGCAGTACTTC. Translating it yields CASSLEDRGRDEQYF. V usage is TRBV7-2 and J usage is TRBJ2-7, with 11 bases that match TRBD1. Trimming at V came to 1 base and at J to 5 bases, leaving 4 bases not matched to a gene. This CDR3 contains 15 residues. Germline CDR1 and CDR2: SGHTA and FQGNSA.

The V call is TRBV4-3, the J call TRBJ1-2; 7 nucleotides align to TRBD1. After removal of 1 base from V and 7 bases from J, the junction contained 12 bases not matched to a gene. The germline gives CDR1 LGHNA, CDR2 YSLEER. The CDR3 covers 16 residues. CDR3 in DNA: TGCGCCAGCAGCCAAGGACTTGAAGCGGACAGGCCTGGCTACACCTTC. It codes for CASSQGLEADRPGYTF.

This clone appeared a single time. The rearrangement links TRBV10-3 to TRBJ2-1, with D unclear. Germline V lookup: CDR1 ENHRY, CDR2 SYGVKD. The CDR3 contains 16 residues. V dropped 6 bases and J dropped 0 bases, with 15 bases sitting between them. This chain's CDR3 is CAISTSSPSSYNEQFF. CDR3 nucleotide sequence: TGTGCCATCAGCACCTCATCCCCGAGCTCCTACAATGAGCAGTTCTTC.

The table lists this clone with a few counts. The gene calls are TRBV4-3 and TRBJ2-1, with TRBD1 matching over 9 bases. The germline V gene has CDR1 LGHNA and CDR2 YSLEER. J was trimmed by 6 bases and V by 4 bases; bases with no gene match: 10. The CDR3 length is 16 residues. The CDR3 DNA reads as TGCGCCAGCAGCCTTTCATGGACAGGGGTCGGCAATGAGCAGTTCTTC. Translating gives CASSLSWTGVGNEQFF.

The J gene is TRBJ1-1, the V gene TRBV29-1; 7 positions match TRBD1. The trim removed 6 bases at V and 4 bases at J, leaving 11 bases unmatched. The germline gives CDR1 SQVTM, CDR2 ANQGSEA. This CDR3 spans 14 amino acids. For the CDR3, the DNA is TGCAGCGTGAAGGAAGGGGGCCCCTTCACTGAAGCTTTCTTT. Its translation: CSVKEGGPFTEAFF.

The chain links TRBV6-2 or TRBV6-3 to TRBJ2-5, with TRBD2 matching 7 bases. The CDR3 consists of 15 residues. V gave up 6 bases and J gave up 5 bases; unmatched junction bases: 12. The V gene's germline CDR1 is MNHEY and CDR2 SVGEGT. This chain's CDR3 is CASSDPSGGGETQYF. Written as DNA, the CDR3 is TGTGCCAGCAGCGACCCCTCGGGGGGTGGCGAGACCCAGTACTTC.

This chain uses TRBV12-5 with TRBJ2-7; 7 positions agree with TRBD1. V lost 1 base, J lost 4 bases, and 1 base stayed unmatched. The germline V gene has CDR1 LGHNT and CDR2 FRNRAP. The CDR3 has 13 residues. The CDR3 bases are TGTGCTAGTGGTTTGGGGGACAGTTACGAGCAGTACTTC. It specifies CASGLGDSYEQYF.

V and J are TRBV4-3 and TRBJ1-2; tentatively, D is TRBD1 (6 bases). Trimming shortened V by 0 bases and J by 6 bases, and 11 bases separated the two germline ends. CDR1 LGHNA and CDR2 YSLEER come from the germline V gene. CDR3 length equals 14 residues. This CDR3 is CASSQDVAGDGYTF. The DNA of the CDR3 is TGCGCCAGCAGCCAAGATGTGGCAGGGGATGGCTACACCTTC.

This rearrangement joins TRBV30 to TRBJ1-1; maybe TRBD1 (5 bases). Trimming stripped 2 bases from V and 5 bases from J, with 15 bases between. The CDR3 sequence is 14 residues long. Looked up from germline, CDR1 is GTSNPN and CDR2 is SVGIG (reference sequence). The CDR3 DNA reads TGTGCCTGGAGTCGAGACATCGGGGGGACTGAAGCTTTCTTT. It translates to CAWSRDIGGTEAFF. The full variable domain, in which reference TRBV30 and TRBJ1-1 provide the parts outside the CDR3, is SQTIHQWPATLVQPVGSPLSLECTVEGTSNPNLYWYRQAAGRGLQLLFYSVGIGQISSEVPQNLSASRPQDRQFILSSKKLLLSDSGFYLCAWSRDIGGTEAFFGQGTRLTVV.

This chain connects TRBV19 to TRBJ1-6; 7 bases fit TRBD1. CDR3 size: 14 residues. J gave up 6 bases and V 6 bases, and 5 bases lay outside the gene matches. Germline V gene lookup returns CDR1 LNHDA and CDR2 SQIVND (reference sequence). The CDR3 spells CASRVGTANSPLHF. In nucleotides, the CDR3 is TGTGCCAGTAGAGTTGGGACAGCTAATTCACCCCTCCACTTT.

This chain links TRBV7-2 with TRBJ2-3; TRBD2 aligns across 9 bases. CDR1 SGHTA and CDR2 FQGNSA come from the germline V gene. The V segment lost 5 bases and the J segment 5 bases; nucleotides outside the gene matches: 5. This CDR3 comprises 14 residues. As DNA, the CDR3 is TGTGCCAGCAGCATGTCTAGCGGGGTAGATACGCAGTATTTT. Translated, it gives CASSMSSGVDTQYF. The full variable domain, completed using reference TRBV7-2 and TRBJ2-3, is GAGVSQSPSNKVTEKGKDVELRCDPISGHTALYWYRQSLGQGLEFLIYFQGNSAPDKSGLPSDRFSAERTGGSVSTLTIQRTQQEDSAVYLCASSMSSGVDTQYFGPGTRLTVL.

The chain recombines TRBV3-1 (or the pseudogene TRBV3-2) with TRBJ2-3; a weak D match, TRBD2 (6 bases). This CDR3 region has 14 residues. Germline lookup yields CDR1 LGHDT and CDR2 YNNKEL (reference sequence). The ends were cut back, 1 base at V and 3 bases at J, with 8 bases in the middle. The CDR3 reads CASSQGLATDTQYF. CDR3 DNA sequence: TGTGCCAGCAGCCAAGGGCTAGCGACAGATACGCAGTATTTT.

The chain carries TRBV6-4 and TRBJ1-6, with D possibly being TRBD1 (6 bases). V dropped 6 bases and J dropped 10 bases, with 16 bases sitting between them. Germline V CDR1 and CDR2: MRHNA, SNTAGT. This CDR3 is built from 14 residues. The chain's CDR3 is CASSDGGATSPLHF. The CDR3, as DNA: TGTGCCAGCAGCGATGGGGGGGCTACCTCACCCCTCCACTTT.

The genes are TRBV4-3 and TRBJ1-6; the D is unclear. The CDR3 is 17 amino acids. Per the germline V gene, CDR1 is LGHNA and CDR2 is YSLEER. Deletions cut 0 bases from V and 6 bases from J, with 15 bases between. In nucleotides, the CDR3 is TGCGCCAGCAGCCAAGATAAGGGAGGACTGACTAATTCACCCCTCCACTTT. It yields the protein CASSQDKGGLTNSPLHF.

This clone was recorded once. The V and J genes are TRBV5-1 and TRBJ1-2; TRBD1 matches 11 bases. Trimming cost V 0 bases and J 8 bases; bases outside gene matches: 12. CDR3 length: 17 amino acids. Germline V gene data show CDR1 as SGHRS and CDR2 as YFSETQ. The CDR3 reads CASSLADRTGGGGGYTF. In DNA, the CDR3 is TGCGCCAGCAGCTTGGCCGACCGGACAGGGGGCGGAGGAGGCTACACCTTC.

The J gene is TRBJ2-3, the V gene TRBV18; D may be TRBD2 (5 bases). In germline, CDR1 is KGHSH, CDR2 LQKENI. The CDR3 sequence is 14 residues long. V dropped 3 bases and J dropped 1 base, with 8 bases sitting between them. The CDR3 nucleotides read TGTGCCAGCTCACCCCGGGGAGGCACAGATACGCAGTATTTT. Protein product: CASSPRGGTDTQYF.

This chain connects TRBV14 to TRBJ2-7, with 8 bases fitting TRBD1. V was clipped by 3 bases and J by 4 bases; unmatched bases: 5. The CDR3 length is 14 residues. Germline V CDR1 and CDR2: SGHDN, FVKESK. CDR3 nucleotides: TGTGCCAGCAGCCATAGACAGGGGCCGTACGAGCAGTACTTC. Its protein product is CASSHRQGPYEQYF.

CDR3 amino acids: CASSSSGGIYEQYF. The CDR3 nucleotides are TGTGCCAGCAGCAGTAGCGGGGGGATCTACGAGCAGTACTTC. The chain links TRBV28 to TRBJ2-7; 10 nucleotides agree with TRBD2. The length of the CDR3 is 14 residues. Unmatched junction bases numbered 5, after V lost 6 bases and J lost 3 bases. Germline CDR1 MDHEN, CDR2 SYDVKM.

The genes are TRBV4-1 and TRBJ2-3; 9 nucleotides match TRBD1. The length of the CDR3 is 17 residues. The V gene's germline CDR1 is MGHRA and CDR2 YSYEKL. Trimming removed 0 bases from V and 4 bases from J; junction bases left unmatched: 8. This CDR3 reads CASSQDGGGTGSDTQYF. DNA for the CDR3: TGCGCCAGCAGCCAAGATGGAGGGGGGACAGGGTCAGATACGCAGTATTTT.

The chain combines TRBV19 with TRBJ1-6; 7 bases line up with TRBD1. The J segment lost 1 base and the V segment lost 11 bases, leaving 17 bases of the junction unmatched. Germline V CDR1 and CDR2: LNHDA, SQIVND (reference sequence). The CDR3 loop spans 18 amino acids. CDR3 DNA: TGTGCCGGCCCGGAAGGGGGCACCCTGGAGTCCTATAATTCACCCCTCCACTTT. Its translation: CAGPEGGTLESYNSPLHF.

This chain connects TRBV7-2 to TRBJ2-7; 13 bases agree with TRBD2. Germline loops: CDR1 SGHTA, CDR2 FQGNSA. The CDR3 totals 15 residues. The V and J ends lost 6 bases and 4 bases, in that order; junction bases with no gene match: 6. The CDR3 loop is CASRTGTSGVYEQYF. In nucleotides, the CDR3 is TGTGCCAGCAGGACCGGGACTAGCGGGGTATACGAGCAGTACTTC.

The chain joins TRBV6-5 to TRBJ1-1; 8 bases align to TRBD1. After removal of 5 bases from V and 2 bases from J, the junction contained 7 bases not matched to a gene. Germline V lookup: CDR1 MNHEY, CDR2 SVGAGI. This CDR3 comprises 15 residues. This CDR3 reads CASSRRDRSNTEAFF. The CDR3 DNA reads TGTGCCAGCAGTAGGAGGGACAGGTCCAACACTGAAGCTTTCTTT.

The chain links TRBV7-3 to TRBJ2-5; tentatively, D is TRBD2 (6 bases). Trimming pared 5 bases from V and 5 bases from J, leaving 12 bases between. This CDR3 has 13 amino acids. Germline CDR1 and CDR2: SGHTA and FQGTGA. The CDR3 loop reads CASSLGLRETQYF. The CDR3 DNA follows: TGTGCCAGCAGCCTGGGACTCCGGGAGACCCAGTACTTC.

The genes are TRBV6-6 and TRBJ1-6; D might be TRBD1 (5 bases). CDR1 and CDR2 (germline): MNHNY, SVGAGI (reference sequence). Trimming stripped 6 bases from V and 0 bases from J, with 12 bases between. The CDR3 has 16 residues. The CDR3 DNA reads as TGTGCCAGCAGCCCCTCGGGGGGCTCCTATAATTCACCCCTCCACTTT. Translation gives CASSPSGGSYNSPLHF.

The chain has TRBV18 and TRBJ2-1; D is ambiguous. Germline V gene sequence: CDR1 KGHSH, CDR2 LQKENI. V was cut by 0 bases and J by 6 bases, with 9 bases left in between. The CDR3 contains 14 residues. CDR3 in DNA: TGTGCCAGCTCACCACCTCGGCAGGCCAATGAGCAGTTCTTC. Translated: CASSPPRQANEQFF.

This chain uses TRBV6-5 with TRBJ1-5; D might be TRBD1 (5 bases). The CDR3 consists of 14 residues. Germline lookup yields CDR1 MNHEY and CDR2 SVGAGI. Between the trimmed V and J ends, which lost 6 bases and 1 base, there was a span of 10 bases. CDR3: CASRTAGSNQPQHF. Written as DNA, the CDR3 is TGTGCCAGCAGAACCGCAGGGAGCAATCAGCCCCAGCATTTT.

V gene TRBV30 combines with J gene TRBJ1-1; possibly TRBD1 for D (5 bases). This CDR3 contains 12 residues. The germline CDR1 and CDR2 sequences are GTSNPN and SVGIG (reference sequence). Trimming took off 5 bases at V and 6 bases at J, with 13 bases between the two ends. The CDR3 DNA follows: TGTGCCTGGGGCAGGGCCGCATCTGAAGCTTTCTTT. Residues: CAWGRAASEAFF.

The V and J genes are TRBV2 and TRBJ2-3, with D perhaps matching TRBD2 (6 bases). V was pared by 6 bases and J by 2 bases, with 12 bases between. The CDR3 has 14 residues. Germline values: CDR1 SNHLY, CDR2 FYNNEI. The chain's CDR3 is CASSPGLNTDTQYF. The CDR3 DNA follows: TGTGCCAGCAGCCCGGGACTTAACACAGATACGCAGTATTTT.

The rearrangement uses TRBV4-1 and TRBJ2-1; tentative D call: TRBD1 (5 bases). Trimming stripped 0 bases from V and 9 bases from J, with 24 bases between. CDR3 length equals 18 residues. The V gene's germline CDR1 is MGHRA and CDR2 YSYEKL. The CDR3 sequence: CASSQDSAGRAVAVEQFF. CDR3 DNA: TGCGCCAGCAGCCAAGATTCCGCCGGCAGGGCAGTCGCGGTTGAGCAGTTCTTC.